The present entry profiles one T cell receptor beta chain with its context. Sequencing relied on a cDNA template that was reverse transcribed from extracted RNA. Sequenced by immunoSEQ multiplex PCR; TCRdb stores in-frame clones only, minus some. The sample has 200,000 or so clones, roughly 60% seen once; the top ten hold 5.5% to 6%. This entry comes from a study of CD8+ T cells in alopecia areata. V dropped 1 base and J dropped 4 bases, with 9 bases sitting between them. This CDR3 spans 14 amino acids. The germline CDR1 and CDR2 sequences are MGHDK and SYGVNS. The treatment here: oral pan-JAK inhibitor, 5-10 mg twice daily. As part of sample collection, lesional scalp punch biopsies and peripheral blood were taken from alopecia areata patients.

This specimen was CD4+ T cells sorted from blood, taken at week 24, from a patient treated with tofacitinib. The chain links TRBV25-1 to TRBJ2-3; D might be TRBD2 (7 bases). This receptor was identified in a human donor with alopecia areata. CDR3 in amino acids: CASSESGGPDTQYF. As DNA, the CDR3 is TGTGCCAGCAGTGAATCGGGGGGCCCAGATACGCAGTATTTT.